This T cell receptor beta chain was captured in a study of CD8 T cells in ankylosing spondylitis. With respect to this clonotype: The antigen is unknown.

Whole-study results and caveats: A subset of motif variants has previously been described in the synovial fluid and blood of reactive arthritis. The study looked at matched synovial fluid samples from ankylosing spondylitis patients. Disease-linked clones were reported to be significantly enriched there. Disease-linked clones proved CD8+ and comparatively uncommon in peripheral blood. Characteristic of ankylosing spondylitis blood, it appeared, was a TCR beta motif comprising roughly eight highly homologous variants.

V lost 4 bases and J 6 bases, leaving 12 bases between the germline ends. CDR1 is GTSNPN and CDR2 is SVGIG in the germline V gene (reference sequence). The length of the CDR3 is 12 residues. Construction of TCR beta libraries was performed using quantitative 5'-RACE with molecular barcodes. TCRdb re-analysed the 5' RACE reads in MiXCR, keeping a single row per CDR3 protein. The sample holds under 450,000 distinct CDR3 sequences, 17% seen once. This receptor was obtained from a male donor with ankylosing spondylitis. This chain joins TRBV30 and TRBJ1-1; D is perhaps TRBD1 (5 bases). The specimen sequenced was blood, either unsorted or a sorted T cell fraction (not recorded which). This CDR3 is CAWTGTASEAFF. CDR3 sequence (DNA): TGTGCCTGGACCGGGACGGCCTCTGAAGCTTTCTTT.